This T cell receptor beta chain was retrieved from a study of T cell repertoires in cytomegalovirus infection. As for the study in general: The authors relied on CMV epitopes, both recently identified HLA-C-restricted and well-studied HLA-B-restricted. It can be stated that public TCR beta signatures indicated CMV infection as well as a matching HLA type. General study results and limits: It was HLA-C-restricted CMV-specific TCR beta clonotypes that dominated the response ex vivo. Totalled public TCR beta family frequency picked out people who carried CMV plus the relevant HLA.

This clonotype turned up a few times. Its antigen remains unknown. Via MiXCR, TCRdb re-called the reads, giving one row per CDR3 protein. The sample records about 140,000 distinct CDR3 sequences, 25% to 35% being singletons. Trimming cost V 2 bases and J 5 bases; bases outside gene matches: 2. Germline loops: CDR1 MNHEY, CDR2 SVGAGI. The CDR3 is 14 amino acids. This sequence was found in a human donor in good health (CMV status not recorded). Some clones in this sample may be carry-over from other donors' samples. The sample in question was CD8+ T cells from cultured PBMCs, obtained from culture after CMV antigen stimulation. The chain couples TRBV6-5 to TRBJ2-1, with TRBD2 identical over 8 bases. CDR3 sequence: CASSYGGGNNEQFF. CDR3 sequence (DNA): TGTGCCAGCAGTTACGGCGGGGGGAACAATGAGCAGTTCTTC.